Shown below are 6 T cell receptor beta chains from a single sample sequenced in a study of T cells in localized non-small cell lung cancer. Produced via immunoSEQ multiplex PCR; TCRdb's table is partial and in-frame only. This table holds about 4,800 clones, 30% to 35% found once. This specimen was lung tumor tissue, taken before any cancer treatment. Receptors originate from a male donor aged 60 or over with stage III lung adenocarcinoma.

The rearrangement uses TRBV5-1 and TRBJ1-1; D not resolved. The germline V gene has CDR1 SGHRS and CDR2 YFSETQ. Trimming removed 2 bases at V and 5 bases at J, with 19 bases between. This CDR3 contains 16 residues. The CDR3, as DNA: TGCGCCAGCAGCTTTAGTGAGACACAGCCCCGAACTGAAGCTTTCTTT. This codes for CASSFSETQPRTEAFF.

This clone was seen a few times. The V call is TRBV6-9, the J call TRBJ1-3; D is undetermined. Trimming stripped 10 bases from V and 3 bases from J, with 7 bases between. The germline V gene has CDR1 MNHGY and CDR2 SVAAGI. CDR3 length: 11 amino acids. The CDR3 DNA reads TGTGCCATCAGCTATGGAAACACCATATATTTT. Protein product: CAISYGNTIYF.

V is TRBV19 and J is TRBJ1-1, with no clear D. This CDR3 is 15 amino acids long. Trimming cost V 10 bases and J 1 base, with 19 bases left between them. In germline, CDR1 is LNHDA, CDR2 SQIVND (reference sequence). The CDR3 region has the DNA TGTGCCACCAAAATGAGTCTTTACGGGAACACTGAAGCTTTCTTT. The encoded protein is CATKMSLYGNTEAFF. Full variable domain (rest looked up from reference TRBV19 and TRBJ1-1): DGGITQSPKYLFRKEGQNVTLSCEQNLNHDAMYWYRQDPGQGLRLIYYSQIVNDFQKGDIAEGYSVSREKKESFPLTVTSAQKNPTAFYLCATKMSLYGNTEAFFGQGTRLTVV.

This clone showed up just a few times. This chain uses TRBV6-7 with TRBJ2-7, with D perhaps TRBD1 or TRBD2 (5 bases each). TRBV6-7 is flagged as an ORF with uncertain function. Trimming removed 5 bases at V and 6 bases at J, with 20 bases between. The CDR3 has 15 amino acids. The CDR3 region has the DNA TGTGCCAGCAGTGAAGCTAGCAGGGTAATTTCCGAGCAGTACTTC. This gives the protein CASSEASRVISEQYF.

There are a few counts of this clone. The chain has TRBV11-3 and TRBJ1-4, with D possibly matching TRBD1 (5 bases). Trimming removed 5 bases from V and 8 bases from J, with 18 bases in between. CDR1 SGHNT and CDR2 YENEEA come from the germline V gene. The CDR3 spans 15 residues. The CDR3 DNA sequence: TGTGCCAGCAGCGCTGCCGGGGCCAGGAGCGAAAAACTGTTTTTT. It codes for CASSAAGARSEKLFF. The full variable domain, in which reference TRBV11-3 and TRBJ1-4 provide the parts outside the CDR3, is EAGVVQSPRYKIIEKKQPVAFWCNPISGHNTLYWYLQNLGQGPELLIRYENEEAVDDSQLPKDRFSAERLKGVDSTLKIQPAELGDSAVYLCASSAAGARSEKLFFGSGTQLSVL.

This clone was detected only a few times. V gene TRBV14 combines with J gene TRBJ2-3; 8 bases align to TRBD1. Trimming removed 2 bases from V and 0 bases from J; junction bases left unmatched: 4. Per germline, CDR1 SGHDN and CDR2 FVKESK. This CDR3 is 16 amino acids long. The CDR3 reads CASSQRTGTSTDTQYF. As DNA, the CDR3 is TGTGCCAGCAGCCAAAGGACAGGGACTAGCACAGATACGCAGTATTTT.